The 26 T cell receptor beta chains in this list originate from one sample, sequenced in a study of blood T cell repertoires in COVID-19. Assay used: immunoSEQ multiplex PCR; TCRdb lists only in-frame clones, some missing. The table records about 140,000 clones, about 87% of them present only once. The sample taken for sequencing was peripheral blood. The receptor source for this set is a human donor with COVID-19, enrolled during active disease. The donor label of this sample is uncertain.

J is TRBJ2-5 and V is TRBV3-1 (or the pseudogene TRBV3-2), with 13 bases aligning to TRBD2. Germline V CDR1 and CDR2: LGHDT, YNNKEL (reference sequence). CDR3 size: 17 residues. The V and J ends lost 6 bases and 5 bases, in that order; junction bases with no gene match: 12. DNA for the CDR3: TGTGCCAGCAGAATCACTAGCGGGGGGGCGAGTTTTGAGACCCAGTACTTC. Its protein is CASRITSGGASFETQYF.

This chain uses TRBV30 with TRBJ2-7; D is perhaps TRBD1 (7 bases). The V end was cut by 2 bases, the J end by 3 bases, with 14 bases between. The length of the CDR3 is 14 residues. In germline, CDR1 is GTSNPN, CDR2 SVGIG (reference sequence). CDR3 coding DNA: TGTGCCTGGAGTTTCTCAGGGGGGTTCTACGAGCAGTACTTC. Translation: CAWSFSGGFYEQYF.

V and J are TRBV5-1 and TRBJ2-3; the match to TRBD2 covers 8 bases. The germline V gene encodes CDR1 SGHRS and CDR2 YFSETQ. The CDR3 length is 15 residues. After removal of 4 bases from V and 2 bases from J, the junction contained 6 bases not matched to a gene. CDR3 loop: CASSQAGAFTDTQYF. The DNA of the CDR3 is TGCGCCAGCAGCCAAGCGGGGGCCTTCACAGATACGCAGTATTTT.

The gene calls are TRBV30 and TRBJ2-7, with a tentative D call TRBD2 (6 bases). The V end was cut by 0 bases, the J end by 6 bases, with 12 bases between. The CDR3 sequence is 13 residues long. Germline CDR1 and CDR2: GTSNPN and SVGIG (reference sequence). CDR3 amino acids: CAWSVLRRGEQYF. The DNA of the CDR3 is TGTGCCTGGAGTGTACTTAGGCGGGGCGAGCAGTACTTC. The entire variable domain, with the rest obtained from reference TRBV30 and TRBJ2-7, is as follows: SQTIHQWPATLVQPVGSPLSLECTVEGTSNPNLYWYRQAAGRGLQLLFYSVGIGQISSEVPQNLSASRPQDRQFILSSKKLLLSDSGFYLCAWSVLRRGEQYFGPGTRLTVT.

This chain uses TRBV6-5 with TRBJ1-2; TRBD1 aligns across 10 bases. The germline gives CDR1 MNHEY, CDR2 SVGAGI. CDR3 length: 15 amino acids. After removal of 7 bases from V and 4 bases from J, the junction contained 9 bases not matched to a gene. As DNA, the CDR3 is TGTGCCAGCACTGGAGGACAGGGGGAGGCCTATGGCTACACCTTC. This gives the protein CASTGGQGEAYGYTF.

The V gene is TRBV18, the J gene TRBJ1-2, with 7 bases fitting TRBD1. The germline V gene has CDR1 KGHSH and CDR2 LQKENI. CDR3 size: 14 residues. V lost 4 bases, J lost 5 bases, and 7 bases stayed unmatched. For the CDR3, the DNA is TGTGCCAGCTCACGATCGGGACAGCCTTATGGCTACACCTTC. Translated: CASSRSGQPYGYTF.

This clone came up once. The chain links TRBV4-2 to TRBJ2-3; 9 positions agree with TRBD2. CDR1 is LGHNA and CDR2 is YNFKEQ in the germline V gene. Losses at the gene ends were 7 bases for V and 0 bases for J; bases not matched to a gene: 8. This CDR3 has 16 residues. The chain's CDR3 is CASKAGGITSTDTQYF. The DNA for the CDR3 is TGTGCCAGCAAGGCGGGGGGGATTACTAGCACAGATACGCAGTATTTT.

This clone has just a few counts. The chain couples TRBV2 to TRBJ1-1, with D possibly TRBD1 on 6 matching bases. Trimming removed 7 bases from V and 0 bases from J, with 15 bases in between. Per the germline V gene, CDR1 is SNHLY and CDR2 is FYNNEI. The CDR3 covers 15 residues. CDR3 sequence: CASKGGRTMNTEAFF. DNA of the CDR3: TGTGCCAGCAAGGGGGGGCGGACAATGAACACTGAAGCTTTCTTT. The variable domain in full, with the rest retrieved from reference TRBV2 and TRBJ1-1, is EPEVTQTPSHQVTQMGQEVILRCVPISNHLYFYWYRQILGQKVEFLVSFYNNEISEKSEIFDDQFSVERPDGSNFTLKIRSTKLEDSAMYFCASKGGRTMNTEAFFGQGTRLTVV.

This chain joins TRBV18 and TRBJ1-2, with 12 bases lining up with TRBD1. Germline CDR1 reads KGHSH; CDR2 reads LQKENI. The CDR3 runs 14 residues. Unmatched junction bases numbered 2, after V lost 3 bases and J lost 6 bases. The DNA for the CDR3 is TGTGCCAGCTCACCCGGGACAGGGGGCGATGGCTACACCTTC. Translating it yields CASSPGTGGDGYTF.

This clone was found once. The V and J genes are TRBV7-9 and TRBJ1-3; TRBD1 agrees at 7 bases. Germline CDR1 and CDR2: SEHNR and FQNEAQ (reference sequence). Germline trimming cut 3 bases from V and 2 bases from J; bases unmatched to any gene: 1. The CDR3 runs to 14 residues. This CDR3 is CASSFGTAGNTIYF. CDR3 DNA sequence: TGTGCCAGCAGCTTTGGGACAGCTGGAAACACCATATATTTT.

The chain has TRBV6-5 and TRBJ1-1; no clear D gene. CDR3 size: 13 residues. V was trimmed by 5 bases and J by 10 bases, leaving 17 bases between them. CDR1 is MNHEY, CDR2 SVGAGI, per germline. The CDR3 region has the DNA TGTGCCAGCAGTCCCCCCGCGGTCTTGGCAGCTTTCTTT. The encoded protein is CASSPPAVLAAFF.

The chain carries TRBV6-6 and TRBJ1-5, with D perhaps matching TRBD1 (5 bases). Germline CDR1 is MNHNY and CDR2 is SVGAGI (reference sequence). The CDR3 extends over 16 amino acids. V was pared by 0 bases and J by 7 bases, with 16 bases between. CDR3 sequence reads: CASSYSAGRSIQPQHF. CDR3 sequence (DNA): TGTGCCAGCAGTTACTCAGCAGGGAGGTCTATACAGCCCCAGCATTTT.

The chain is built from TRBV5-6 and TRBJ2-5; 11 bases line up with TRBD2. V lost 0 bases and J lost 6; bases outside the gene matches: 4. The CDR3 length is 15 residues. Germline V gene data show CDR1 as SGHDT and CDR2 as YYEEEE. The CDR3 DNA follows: TGTGCCAGCAGCTTGGCCGTAGCGGGGGGGAAGACCCAGTACTTC. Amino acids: CASSLAVAGGKTQYF.

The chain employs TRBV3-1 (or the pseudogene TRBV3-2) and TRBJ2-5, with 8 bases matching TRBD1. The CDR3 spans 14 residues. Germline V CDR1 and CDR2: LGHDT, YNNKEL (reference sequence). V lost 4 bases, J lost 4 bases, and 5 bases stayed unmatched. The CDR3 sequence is CASSRATGGETQYF. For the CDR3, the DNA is TGTGCCAGCAGCCGAGCAACAGGGGGAGAGACCCAGTACTTC.

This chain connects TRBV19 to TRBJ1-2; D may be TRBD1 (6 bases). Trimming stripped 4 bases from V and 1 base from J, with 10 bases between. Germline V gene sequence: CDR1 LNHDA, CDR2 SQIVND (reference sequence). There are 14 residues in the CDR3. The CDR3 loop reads CASSTTGYNYGYTF. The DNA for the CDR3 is TGTGCCAGTAGTACGACAGGTTATAACTATGGCTACACCTTC.

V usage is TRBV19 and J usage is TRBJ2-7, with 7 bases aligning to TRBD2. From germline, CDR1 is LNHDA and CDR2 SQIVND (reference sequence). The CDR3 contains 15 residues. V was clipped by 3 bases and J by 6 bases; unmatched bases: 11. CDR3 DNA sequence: TGTGCCAGTAGTATTTCGTCGGGAGGAAAGCGCGAGCAGTACTTC. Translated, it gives CASSISSGGKREQYF.

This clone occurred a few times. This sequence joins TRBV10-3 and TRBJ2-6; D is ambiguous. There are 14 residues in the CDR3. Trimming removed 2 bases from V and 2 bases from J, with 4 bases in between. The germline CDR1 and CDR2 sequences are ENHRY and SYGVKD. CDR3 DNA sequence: TGTGCCATCAGTGAGGGGCCTGGGGCCAACGTCCTGACTTTC. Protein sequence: CAISEGPGANVLTF.

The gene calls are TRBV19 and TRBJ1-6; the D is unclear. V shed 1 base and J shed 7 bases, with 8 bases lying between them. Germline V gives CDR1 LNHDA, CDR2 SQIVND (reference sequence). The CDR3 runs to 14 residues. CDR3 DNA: TGTGCCAGTAGTATAGGCGGTGGGAATTCACCCCTCCACTTT. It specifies CASSIGGGNSPLHF.

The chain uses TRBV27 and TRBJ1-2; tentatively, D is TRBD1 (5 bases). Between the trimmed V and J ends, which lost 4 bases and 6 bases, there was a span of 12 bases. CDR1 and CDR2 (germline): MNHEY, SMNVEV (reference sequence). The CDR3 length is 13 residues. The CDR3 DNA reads TGTGCCAGCAGTTCGGGGTGGGGGGATGGCTACACCTTC. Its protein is CASSSGWGDGYTF.

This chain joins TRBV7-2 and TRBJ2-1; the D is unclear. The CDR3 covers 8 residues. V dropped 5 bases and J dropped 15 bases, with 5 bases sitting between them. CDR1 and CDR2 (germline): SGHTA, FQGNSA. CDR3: CASSPRFF. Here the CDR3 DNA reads TGTGCCAGCAGCCCCCGGTTCTTC.

CDR3 sequence: CASSPGGAQDGEPQHF. CDR3 nucleotide sequence: TGTGCCAGCTCACCAGGGGGGGCGCAGGATGGAGAACCCCAGCATTTT. This rearrangement joins TRBV18 to TRBJ1-5; a possible D gene is TRBD1 (6 bases). The V end lost 2 bases, the J end lost 10 bases, and 21 bases lay between the germline ends. The CDR3 is 16 residues long. Germline CDR1 is KGHSH and CDR2 is LQKENI.

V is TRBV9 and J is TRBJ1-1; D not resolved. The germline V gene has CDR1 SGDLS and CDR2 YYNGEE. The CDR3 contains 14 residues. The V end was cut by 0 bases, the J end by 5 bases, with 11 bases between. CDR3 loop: CASSVVDGRTEAFF. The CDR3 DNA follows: TGTGCCAGCAGCGTAGTAGATGGGAGAACTGAAGCTTTCTTT.

The DNA for the CDR3 is TGTGCCAGCAGCAAGCCCGGGGGGCCAGAGACCCAGTACTTC. This gives the protein CASSKPGGPETQYF. The chain links TRBV5-4 to TRBJ2-5, with D perhaps matching TRBD2 (7 bases). Trimming shortened V by 4 bases and J by 4 bases, and 14 bases separated the two germline ends. Germline CDR1 SGHNT, CDR2 YYREEE (reference sequence). This CDR3 spans 14 amino acids.

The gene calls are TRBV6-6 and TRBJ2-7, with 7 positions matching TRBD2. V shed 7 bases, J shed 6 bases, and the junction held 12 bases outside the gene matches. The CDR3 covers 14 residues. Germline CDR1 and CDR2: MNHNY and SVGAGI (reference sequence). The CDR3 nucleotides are TGTGCCAGCACCAAGGAGGGTTCGGGGGGCGAGCAGTACTTC. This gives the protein CASTKEGSGGEQYF.

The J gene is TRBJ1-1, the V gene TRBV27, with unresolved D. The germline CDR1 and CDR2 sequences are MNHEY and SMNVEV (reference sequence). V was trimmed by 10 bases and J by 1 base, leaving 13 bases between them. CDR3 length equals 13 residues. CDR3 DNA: TGTGCCAACACGGAGGCGGAGAACACTGAAGCTTTCTTT. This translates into CANTEAENTEAFF.

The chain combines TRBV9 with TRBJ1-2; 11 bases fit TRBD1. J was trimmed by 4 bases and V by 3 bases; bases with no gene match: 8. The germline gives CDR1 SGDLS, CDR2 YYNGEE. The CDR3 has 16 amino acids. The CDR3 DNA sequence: TGTGCCAGCAGCGCGGGGACAGGGGGTTATAGCTATGGCTACACCTTC. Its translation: CASSAGTGGYSYGYTF.